Listed below are T cell receptor beta chains from one sample, sequenced in a study of T-cell reconstitution after alpha-beta-depleted transplantation in children. TCRdb re-derived calls from the PCR reads in MiXCR, one entry per CDR3 protein. The table lists about 300,000 distinct CDR3 sequences, about 7.3% of them singletons. Sequences were derived from peripheral blood, sampled 360 days after TCRalphabeta/CD19-depleted stem cell transplant. The receptor set was obtained from a female patient aged 2-15 years who had a stem cell transplant for Fanconi anemia, so the T cells may come from the graft donor. CDR3s include the opening cysteine and the closing phenylalanine or tryptophan. Each record gives: V gene, CDR3 length, J gene, D gene, clone size, CDR3 DNA, CDR3 protein. The D gene is left open where the match is weak. For some rows the clone size is stated as once, few or many, or as a class when expanded; others skip it.

v_gene: TRBV11-2
len: 13
j_gene: TRBJ1-6
d_gene: .
abundance: .
CDR3nt: TGTGCCAGCAGCTCGACCCTTGATTCACCCCTCCACTTT
CDR3aa: CASSSTLDSPLHF

v_gene: TRBV11-2
len: 16
j_gene: TRBJ1-1
d_gene: .
abundance: .
CDR3nt: TGTGCCAGCAGCTACTGGACCAGGAGGTCTAACACTGAAGCTTTCTTT
CDR3aa: CASSYWTRRSNTEAFF

v_gene: TRBV6-4
len: 17
j_gene: TRBJ2-2
d_gene: TRBD2
abundance: many
CDR3nt: TGTGCCAGTCAAAACGCTACAGCGGGAGAGGTCACCGGGGAGCTGTTTTTT
CDR3aa: CASQNATAGEVTGELFF

v_gene: TRBV18
len: 15
j_gene: TRBJ2-7
d_gene: TRBD2
abundance: many
CDR3nt: TGTGCCAGCTCACGGGCCGGGACTAGCTCTTACGAGCAGTACTTC
CDR3aa: CASSRAGTSSYEQYF

v_gene: TRBV4-2
len: 17
j_gene: TRBJ1-5
d_gene: .
abundance: many
CDR3nt: TGTGCCAGCAGCCAAGATTTGTGGGGCTTGACCAATCAGCCCCAGCATTTT
CDR3aa: CASSQDLWGLTNQPQHF

v_gene: TRBV12-3/TRBV12-4
len: 13
j_gene: TRBJ1-2
d_gene: .
abundance: few
CDR3nt: TGTGCCAGCAGTTTCGCAGGGGCGCTTGGCTACACCTTC
CDR3aa: CASSFAGALGYTF

v_gene: TRBV5-4
len: 15
j_gene: TRBJ1-2
d_gene: .
abundance: few
CDR3nt: TGTGCCAGCACCTTGGGCGGCCTCTACGACTATGGCTACACCTTC
CDR3aa: CASTLGGLYDYGYTF

v_gene: TRBV5-1
len: 15
j_gene: TRBJ2-3
d_gene: .
abundance: many
CDR3nt: TGCGCCAGCAGCTTGGGGACTTCTTACACAGATACGCAGTATTTT
CDR3aa: CASSLGTSYTDTQYF

v_gene: TRBV5-1
len: 14
j_gene: TRBJ1-1
d_gene: TRBD1
abundance: many
CDR3nt: TGCGCCAGCAGCTTACAGGGGGCCGACACTGAAGCTTTCTTT
CDR3aa: CASSLQGADTEAFF

v_gene: TRBV13
len: 14
j_gene: TRBJ2-5
d_gene: .
abundance: many
CDR3nt: TGTGCCAGCAGCAAAAGGACTTCCCAAGAGACCCAGTACTTC
CDR3aa: CASSKRTSQETQYF

v_gene: TRBV6-2/TRBV6-3
len: 12
j_gene: TRBJ1-1
d_gene: .
abundance: few
CDR3nt: TGTGCCAGCAGTTACGGACGGGGAGAAGCTTTCTTT
CDR3aa: CASSYGRGEAFF

v_gene: TRBV20-1
len: 15
j_gene: TRBJ2-2
d_gene: .
abundance: many
CDR3nt: TGCAGTGCGGAAACCTCGACCCCCCACACCGGGGAGCTGTTTTTT
CDR3aa: CSAETSTPHTGELFF

v_gene: TRBV5-6
len: 13
j_gene: TRBJ2-7
d_gene: .
abundance: .
CDR3nt: TGTGCCAGCCGCTCAAATGTCCCTTACGAGCAGTACTTC
CDR3aa: CASRSNVPYEQYF

v_gene: TRBV9
len: 14
j_gene: TRBJ2-1
d_gene: .
abundance: few
CDR3nt: TGTGCCAGCAGCCGGGAGCTCTCCTACAATGAGCAGTTCTTC
CDR3aa: CASSRELSYNEQFF

v_gene: TRBV7-3
len: 20
j_gene: TRBJ2-6
d_gene: TRBD1
abundance: .
CDR3nt: TGTGCCAGCAGCGTTTCGACTAACTGGGACAGAAACTCTGGGGCCAACGTCCTGACTTTC
CDR3aa: CASSVSTNWDRNSGANVLTF

v_gene: TRBV7-9
len: 13
j_gene: TRBJ2-3
d_gene: .
abundance: few
CDR3nt: TGTGCCAGCAGCCCGGTTCCCACAGATACGCAGTATTTT
CDR3aa: CASSPVPTDTQYF

v_gene: TRBV7-6
len: 17
j_gene: TRBJ2-1
d_gene: .
abundance: few
CDR3nt: TGTGCCAGCAGCTTAGATTTGGGGTCTATCTCCTACAATGAGCAGTTCTTC
CDR3aa: CASSLDLGSISYNEQFF

v_gene: TRBV20-1
len: 20
j_gene: TRBJ2-1
d_gene: TRBD1
abundance: .
CDR3nt: TGCAGTGCTACCCTCAGGACAGGGGGTACATATGCGTCCACCTACAATGAGCAGTTCTTC
CDR3aa: CSATLRTGGTYASTYNEQFF

v_gene: TRBV11-2
len: 15
j_gene: TRBJ2-7
d_gene: .
abundance: many
CDR3nt: TGTGCCAGCAGCCCCACAGACTCTCCTGACTACGAGCAGTACTTC
CDR3aa: CASSPTDSPDYEQYF

v_gene: TRBV6-1
len: 15
j_gene: TRBJ2-5
d_gene: .
abundance: many
CDR3nt: TGTGCCAGCAGCAGTCCAGCCTTCTACCAAGAGACCCAGTACTTC
CDR3aa: CASSSPAFYQETQYF